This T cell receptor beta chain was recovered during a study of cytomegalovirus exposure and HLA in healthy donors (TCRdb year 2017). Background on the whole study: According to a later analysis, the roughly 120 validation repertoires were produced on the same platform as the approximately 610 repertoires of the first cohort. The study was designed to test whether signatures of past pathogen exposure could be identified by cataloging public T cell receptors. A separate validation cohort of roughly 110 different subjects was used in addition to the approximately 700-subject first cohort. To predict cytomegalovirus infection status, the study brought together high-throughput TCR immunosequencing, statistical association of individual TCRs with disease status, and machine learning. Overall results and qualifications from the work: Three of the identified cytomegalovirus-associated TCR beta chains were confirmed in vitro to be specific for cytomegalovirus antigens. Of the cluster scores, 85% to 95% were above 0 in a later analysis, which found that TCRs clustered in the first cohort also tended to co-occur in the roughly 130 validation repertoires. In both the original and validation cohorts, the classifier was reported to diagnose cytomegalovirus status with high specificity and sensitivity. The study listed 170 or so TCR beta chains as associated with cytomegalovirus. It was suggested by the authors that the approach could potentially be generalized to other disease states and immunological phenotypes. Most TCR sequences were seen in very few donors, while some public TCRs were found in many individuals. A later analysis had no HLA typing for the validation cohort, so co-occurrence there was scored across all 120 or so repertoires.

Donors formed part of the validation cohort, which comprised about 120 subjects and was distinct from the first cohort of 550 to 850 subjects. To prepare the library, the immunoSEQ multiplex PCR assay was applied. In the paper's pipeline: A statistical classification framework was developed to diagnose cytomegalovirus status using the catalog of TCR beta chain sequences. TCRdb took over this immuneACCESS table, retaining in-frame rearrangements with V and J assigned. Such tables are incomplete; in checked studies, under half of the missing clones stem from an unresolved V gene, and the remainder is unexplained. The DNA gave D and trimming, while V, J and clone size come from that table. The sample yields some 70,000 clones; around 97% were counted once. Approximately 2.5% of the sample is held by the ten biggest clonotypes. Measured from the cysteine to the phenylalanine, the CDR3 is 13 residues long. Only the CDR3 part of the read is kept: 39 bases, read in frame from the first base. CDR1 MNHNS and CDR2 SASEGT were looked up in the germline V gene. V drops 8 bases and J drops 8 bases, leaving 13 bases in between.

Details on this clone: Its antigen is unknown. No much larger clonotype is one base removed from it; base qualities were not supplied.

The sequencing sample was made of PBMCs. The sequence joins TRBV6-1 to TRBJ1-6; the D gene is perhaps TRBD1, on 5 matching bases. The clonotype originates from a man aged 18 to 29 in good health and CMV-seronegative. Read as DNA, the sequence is TGTGCCAGCCGCCGGGGGGGGGATTCACCCCTCCACTTT. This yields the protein CASRRGGDSPLHF.